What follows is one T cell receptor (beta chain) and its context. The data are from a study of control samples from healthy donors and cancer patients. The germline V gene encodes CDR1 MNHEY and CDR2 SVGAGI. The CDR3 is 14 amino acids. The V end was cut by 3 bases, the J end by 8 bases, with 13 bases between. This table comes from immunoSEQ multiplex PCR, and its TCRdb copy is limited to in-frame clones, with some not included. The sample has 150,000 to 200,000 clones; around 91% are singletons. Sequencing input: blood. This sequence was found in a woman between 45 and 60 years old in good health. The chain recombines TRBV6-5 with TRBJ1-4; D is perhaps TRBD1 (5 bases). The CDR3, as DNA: TGTGCCAGCAGTTATGGGGCGTTGGAAGAAAAACTGTTTTTT. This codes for CASSYGALEEKLFF.